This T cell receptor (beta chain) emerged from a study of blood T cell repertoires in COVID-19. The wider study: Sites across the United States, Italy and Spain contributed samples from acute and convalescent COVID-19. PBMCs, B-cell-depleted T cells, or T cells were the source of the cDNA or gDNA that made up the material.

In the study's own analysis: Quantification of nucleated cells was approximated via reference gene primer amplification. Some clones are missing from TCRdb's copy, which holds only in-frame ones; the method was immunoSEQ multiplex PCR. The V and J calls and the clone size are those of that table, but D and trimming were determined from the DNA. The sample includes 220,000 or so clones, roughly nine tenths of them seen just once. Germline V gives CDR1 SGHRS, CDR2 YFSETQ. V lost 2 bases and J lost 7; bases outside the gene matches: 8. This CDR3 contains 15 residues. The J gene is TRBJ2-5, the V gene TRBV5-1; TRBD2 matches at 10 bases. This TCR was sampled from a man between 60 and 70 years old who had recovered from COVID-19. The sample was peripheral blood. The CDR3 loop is CASSLDGAGGPTQYF. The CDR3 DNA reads TGCGCCAGCAGCTTAGATGGAGCGGGAGGGCCGACCCAGTACTTC. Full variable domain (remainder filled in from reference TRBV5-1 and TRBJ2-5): KAGVTQTPRYLIKTRGQQVTLSCSPISGHRSVSWYQQTPGQGLQFLFEYFSETQRNKGNFPGRFSGRQFSNSRSEMNVSTLELGDSALYLCASSLDGAGGPTQYFGPGTRLLVL.